These 20 T cell receptor beta chains originate from one sample sequenced in a study of cytomegalovirus exposure and HLA in healthy donors. It was with 60 Vbeta and 13 Jbeta primers that the PCR ran. The protocol was immunoSEQ multiplex PCR, while the TCRdb copy is restricted to in-frame clones and leaves out a portion. The profile shows approximately 79,000 clones, roughly 72% of them singletons. Sequences were obtained from PBMCs. The receptors derive from a man aged 35-49 years in good health and CMV-seropositive.

The chain joins TRBV9 to TRBJ2-1; TRBD2 agrees at 11 bases. The V gene end was trimmed by 3 bases and the J gene end by 5 bases; junction bases not matched to a gene: 10. This CDR3 has 17 amino acids. The germline V gene has CDR1 SGDLS and CDR2 YYNGEE. The chain's CDR3 is CASSDTTLAGEHNEQFF. The DNA for the CDR3 is TGTGCCAGCAGCGATACCACACTAGCGGGAGAACACAATGAGCAGTTCTTC. The whole variable domain, filled in from reference TRBV9 and TRBJ2-1, reads DSGVTQTPKHLITATGQRVTLRCSPRSGDLSVYWYQQSLDQGLQFLIQYYNGEERAKGNILERFSAQQFPDLHSELNLSSLELGDSALYFCASSDTTLAGEHNEQFFGPGTRLTVL.

V is TRBV27 and J is TRBJ2-7, with D perhaps TRBD2 (6 bases). The CDR3 length is 14 residues. V was pared by 10 bases and J by 0 bases, with 16 bases between. Germline values: CDR1 MNHEY, CDR2 SMNVEV (reference sequence). The CDR3 DNA reads TGTGCCACCAAGTGGGACTTTCGCTCCTACGAGCAGTACTTC. It codes for CATKWDFRSYEQYF.

This clone was observed once. The chain joins TRBV19 to TRBJ1-1; no reliable D call. This CDR3 is built from 12 residues. V lost 2 bases, J lost 1 base, and 2 bases lay in between. Germline V gene sequence: CDR1 LNHDA, CDR2 SQIVND (reference sequence). CDR3 nucleotides: TGTGCCAGTAGTATACAGAACACTGAAGCTTTCTTT. The encoded protein is CASSIQNTEAFF.

The chain combines TRBV25-1 with TRBJ1-2; TRBD1 agrees at 8 bases. With V trimmed by 8 bases and J by 2 bases, 4 bases remained unmatched. The germline gives CDR1 MGHDK, CDR2 SYGVNS. The CDR3 loop spans 13 amino acids. DNA of the CDR3: TGTGCCAGCGAACAGGGGGGGAACTATGGCTACACCTTC. This codes for CASEQGGNYGYTF.

This chain uses TRBV30 with TRBJ2-7, with TRBD1 matching over 9 bases. The J segment lost 2 bases and the V segment lost 2 bases, leaving 22 bases of the junction unmatched. The CDR3 contains 20 residues. Germline V lookup: CDR1 GTSNPN, CDR2 SVGIG (reference sequence). For the CDR3, the DNA is TGTGCCTGGAGTTTAGCCTACTGGACAGGGGACCCCATAAAAACCTACGAGCAGTACTTC. Translation gives CAWSLAYWTGDPIKTYEQYF.

V and J are TRBV7-8 and TRBJ1-2; a weak D match, TRBD1 (6 bases). Germline CDR1 reads SGHVS; CDR2 reads FQNEAQ. Deletions cut 5 bases from V and 5 bases from J, with 18 bases between. The CDR3 has 15 residues. This chain's CDR3 is CASSPRGEGGYGYTF. In DNA form, the CDR3 reads TGTGCCAGCAGCCCAAGGGGGGAGGGCGGGTATGGCTACACCTTC. The whole variable domain, filled in from reference TRBV7-8 and TRBJ1-2, reads GAGVSQSPRYKVAKRGQDVALRCDPISGHVSLFWYQQALGQGPEFLTYFQNEAQLDKSGLPSDRFFAERPEGSVSTLKIQRTQQEDSAVYLCASSPRGEGGYGYTFGSGTRLTVV.

The V call is TRBV19, the J call TRBJ1-2; D remains unclear. This CDR3 is 13 amino acids long. Germline V CDR1 and CDR2: LNHDA, SQIVND (reference sequence). V lost 2 bases, J lost 5 bases, and 9 bases lay in between. The CDR3 region has the DNA TGTGCCAGTAGTATACGGAGCGAGTATGGCTACACCTTC. It translates to CASSIRSEYGYTF.

CDR3 in amino acids: CASSFRDRNTGELFF. The CDR3 bases are TGCGCCAGCAGCTTCCGGGACAGAAACACCGGGGAGCTGTTTTTT. The chain uses TRBV5-1 and TRBJ2-2, with 7 bases matching TRBD1. J gave up 2 bases and V 2 bases, and 3 bases lay outside the gene matches. The germline CDR1 and CDR2 sequences are SGHRS and YFSETQ. This CDR3 region has 15 residues.

This clone was seen a single time. This chain uses TRBV5-5 with TRBJ2-5; D may be TRBD2 (6 bases). The V end lost 4 bases, the J end lost 0 bases, and 13 bases lay between the germline ends. There are 15 residues in the CDR3. Germline CDR1 and CDR2: SGHKS and YYEKEE (reference sequence). The CDR3 coding sequence is TGTGCCAGCAGCCCCGGGGGACTCGACCAAGAGACCCAGTACTTC. Its protein product is CASSPGGLDQETQYF.

This chain links TRBV6-5 with TRBJ1-2; D gene unclear. Trimming removed 0 bases at V and 4 bases at J, with 12 bases between. Per the germline V gene, CDR1 is MNHEY and CDR2 is SVGAGI. The CDR3 spans 15 residues. The CDR3 reads CASSYSMADSYGYTF. Written as DNA, the CDR3 is TGTGCCAGCAGTTACTCGATGGCGGATTCCTATGGCTACACCTTC.

The V call is TRBV19, the J call TRBJ2-1; 10 bases line up with TRBD2. CDR3 size: 20 residues. Germline V gene data show CDR1 as LNHDA and CDR2 as SQIVND (reference sequence). Trimming took 6 bases from V and 0 from J; bases not matched to a gene: 17. The CDR3 reads CASRGGTGLAGESSYNEQFF. The CDR3 DNA reads as TGTGCCAGTAGAGGGGGAACCGGGCTAGCGGGAGAGAGCTCCTACAATGAGCAGTTCTTC. Full variable domain (outside the CDR3, taken from reference TRBV19 and TRBJ2-1): DGGITQSPKYLFRKEGQNVTLSCEQNLNHDAMYWYRQDPGQGLRLIYYSQIVNDFQKGDIAEGYSVSREKKESFPLTVTSAQKNPTAFYLCASRGGTGLAGESSYNEQFFGPGTRLTVL.

This chain connects TRBV7-9 to TRBJ1-2, with 7 nucleotides matching TRBD1. Germline CDR1 is SEHNR and CDR2 is FQNEAQ (reference sequence). The CDR3 consists of 15 residues. The trim removed 0 bases at V and 3 bases at J, leaving 4 bases unmatched. The CDR3: CASSLAQGLDYGYTF. The DNA for the CDR3 is TGTGCCAGCAGCTTAGCACAGGGGTTGGACTATGGCTACACCTTC.

V is TRBV4-3 and J is TRBJ2-3; D perhaps matches TRBD2 (5 bases). Germline-derived CDR1 and CDR2 are LGHNA and YSLEER. This CDR3 is built from 17 residues. Trimming cost V 0 bases and J 0 bases, with 13 bases left between them. In DNA, the CDR3 is TGCGCCAGCAGCCAAGATATGGAACGGGGTAGCACAGATACGCAGTATTTT. Protein sequence: CASSQDMERGSTDTQYF.

V usage is TRBV7-2 and J usage is TRBJ2-2, with D unclear. Germline CDR1 is SGHTA and CDR2 is FQGNSA. This CDR3 contains 14 residues. Deletions cut 1 base from V and 1 base from J, with 4 bases between. The CDR3 coding sequence is TGTGCCAGCAGCTTAGGAGGGAACACCGGGGAGCTGTTTTTT. As protein: CASSLGGNTGELFF.

This chain connects TRBV28 to TRBJ2-7, with 7 nucleotides matching TRBD2. The CDR3 spans 14 residues. Losses at the gene ends were 2 bases for V and 2 bases for J; bases not matched to a gene: 3. Germline V CDR1 and CDR2: MDHEN, SYDVKM. The CDR3 coding sequence is TGTGCCAGCAGTTTACGGGGGGAGACCTACGAGCAGTACTTC. Encoded protein: CASSLRGETYEQYF.

The V gene is TRBV4-1, the J gene TRBJ2-2; TRBD2 aligns across 12 bases. The V gene end was trimmed by 2 bases and the J gene end by 7 bases; junction bases not matched to a gene: 8. CDR1 and CDR2 from the germline V gene are MGHRA and YSYEKL. The CDR3 covers 17 residues. The CDR3 DNA reads TGCGCCAGCAGCCAACCTAGCGGGGGGGCGTCTGGCGGGGAGCTGTTTTTT. This sequence encodes CASSQPSGGASGGELFF.

This chain uses TRBV2 with TRBJ2-5, with TRBD2 as a possible D gene (7 bases). V was trimmed by 3 bases and J by 13 bases, leaving 9 bases between them. Per the germline V gene, CDR1 is SNHLY and CDR2 is FYNNEI. The CDR3 is made up of 10 amino acids. CDR3 sequence (DNA): TGTGCCAGCAGTGAGCGGGGGCGGTACTTC. Amino acid sequence: CASSERGRYF.

The CDR3 loop reads CASAVDGQEDQPQHF. The CDR3 bases are TGTGCCAGCGCGGTTGACGGACAGGAGGATCAGCCCCAGCATTTT. This chain connects TRBV6-5 to TRBJ1-5, with TRBD1 matching 7 bases. Germline V gene data show CDR1 as MNHEY and CDR2 as SVGAGI. Losses at the gene ends were 8 bases for V and 5 bases for J; bases not matched to a gene: 12. The CDR3 length is 15 residues.

The chain uses TRBV5-1 and TRBJ2-7; 13 bases are shared with TRBD2. With V trimmed by 0 bases and J by 3 bases, 9 bases remained unmatched. The length of the CDR3 is 18 residues. Germline values: CDR1 SGHRS, CDR2 YFSETQ. The CDR3, as DNA: TGCGCCAGCAGCTTGGATGGACTAGCGGGAGATATTATCTACGAGCAGTACTTC. Protein sequence: CASSLDGLAGDIIYEQYF. The full variable domain, its missing parts supplied by reference TRBV5-1 and TRBJ2-7, is KAGVTQTPRYLIKTRGQQVTLSCSPISGHRSVSWYQQTPGQGLQFLFEYFSETQRNKGNFPGRFSGRQFSNSRSEMNVSTLELGDSALYLCASSLDGLAGDIIYEQYFGPGTRLTVT.

Notes on this clone: At one boundary the junction diverges from the germline segment, which might be a read error. The chain couples TRBV7-9 to TRBJ1-1, with D tentatively TRBD1 (5 bases). The CDR3 loop spans 13 amino acids. CDR1 is SEHNR, CDR2 FQNEAQ, per germline (reference sequence). The CDR3 protein is CSSSPSGDTEAFF. CDR3 DNA: TGTTCCAGCAGCCCCTCGGGGGACACTGAAGCTTTCTTT.